This entry lists 5 T cell receptor beta chains sequenced from one sample in a study of blood T cell repertoires in COVID-19. The repertoire was sequenced with immunoSEQ multiplex PCR; TCRdb's copy has only in-frame clones and lacks some. The table records around 200,000 clones, around 88% of them present only once. The sample consisted of peripheral blood. Receptors were obtained from a man aged 45-65 years with active or convalescent COVID-19.

In its sample, this clone is medium-sized. The rearrangement uses TRBV19 and TRBJ2-3, with D tentatively TRBD2 (5 bases). Germline CDR1 is LNHDA and CDR2 is SQIVND (reference sequence). V lost 5 bases and J lost 5, with 11 bases in between. The CDR3 is 13 amino acids. For the CDR3, the DNA is TGTGCCAGTAGTCCCGTTGAGGGAGATACGCAGTATTTT. Translating it yields CASSPVEGDTQYF. The complete variable domain, with remaining parts taken from reference TRBV19 and TRBJ2-3, reads DGGITQSPKYLFRKEGQNVTLSCEQNLNHDAMYWYRQDPGQGLRLIYYSQIVNDFQKGDIAEGYSVSREKKESFPLTVTSAQKNPTAFYLCASSPVEGDTQYFGPGTRLTVL.

This chain connects TRBV7-2 to TRBJ1-2; TRBD1 agrees at 7 bases. This CDR3 contains 13 residues. Trimming at V came to 5 bases and at J to 2 bases, leaving 2 bases not matched to a gene. Germline lookup yields CDR1 SGHTA and CDR2 FQGNSA. The CDR3 here is CASSTGQNYGYTF. CDR3 coding DNA: TGTGCCAGCAGCACGGGACAGAACTATGGCTACACCTTC.

The genes are TRBV5-1 and TRBJ2-7; a weak D match, TRBD1 (5 bases). V was pared by 0 bases and J by 0 bases, with 13 bases between. The CDR3 totals 16 residues. Per the germline V gene, CDR1 is SGHRS and CDR2 is YFSETQ. This chain's CDR3 is CASSLGFGQGSYEQYF. The CDR3 bases are TGCGCCAGCAGCTTGGGTTTTGGCCAGGGCTCCTACGAGCAGTACTTC.

The table lists this clone with a few counts. The chain couples TRBV5-5 to TRBJ2-5, with a possible D match to TRBD2 (6 bases). Germline V gene sequence: CDR1 SGHKS, CDR2 YYEKEE (reference sequence). V was trimmed by 0 bases and J by 5 bases, leaving 11 bases between them. CDR3 length: 14 residues. This CDR3 is CASSLAGVLETQYF. The CDR3 bases are TGTGCCAGCAGCTTGGCGGGAGTCCTGGAGACCCAGTACTTC.

The chain couples TRBV6-5 to TRBJ2-5; 9 bases agree with TRBD1. Germline CDR1 reads MNHEY; CDR2 reads SVGAGI. The CDR3 is 14 amino acids. Trimming removed 7 bases from V and 5 bases from J; junction bases left unmatched: 8. The CDR3 DNA is TGTGCCAGCATCGACCCCGGGACAGGGGAGACCCAGTACTTC. It specifies CASIDPGTGETQYF.